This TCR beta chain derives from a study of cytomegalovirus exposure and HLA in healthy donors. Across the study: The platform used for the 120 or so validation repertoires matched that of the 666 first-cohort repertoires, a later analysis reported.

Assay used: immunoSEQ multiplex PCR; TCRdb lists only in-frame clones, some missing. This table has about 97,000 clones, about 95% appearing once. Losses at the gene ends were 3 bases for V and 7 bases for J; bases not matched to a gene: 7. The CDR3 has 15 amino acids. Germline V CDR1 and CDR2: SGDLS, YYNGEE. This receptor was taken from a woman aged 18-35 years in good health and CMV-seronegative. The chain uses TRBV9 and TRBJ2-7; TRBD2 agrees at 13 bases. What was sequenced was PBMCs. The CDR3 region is CASSASGTSGVEQYF. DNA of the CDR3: TGTGCCAGCAGCGCCTCCGGGACTAGCGGGGTTGAGCAGTACTTC.